The T cell receptor (beta chain) under discussion was sequenced for a study of cytomegalovirus exposure and HLA in healthy donors. Across the study: Within an early data release were 85 million or so unique TCRs drawn from HLA-typed donors.

This CDR3 has 17 amino acids. Trimming at V came to 8 bases and at J to 0 bases, leaving 11 bases not matched to a gene. Germline V gene data show CDR1 as SEHNR and CDR2 as FQNEAQ (reference sequence). PCR amplification relied on 60 Vbeta primers (plus 13 Jbeta primers). The repertoire was sequenced with immunoSEQ multiplex PCR; TCRdb's copy has only in-frame clones and lacks some. The sample records over 100,000 clones, 75% to 80% being singletons. Overall study findings and caveats: The authors reported that TCR beta sequences could predict HLA-A and HLA-B alleles. These predictions were accurate for most subjects in the first cohort. In a later analysis, DRB1 alleles had the most associated TCRs; HLA-C alleles the fewest.

In the case of this clone: Its antigen is unknown.

The source is a male donor in good health and CMV-seropositive. This chain links TRBV7-9 with TRBJ2-2; TRBD1 matches at 8 bases. Sequencing input: PBMCs. Here the CDR3 reads CASSAGQGGANTGELFF. CDR3 DNA: TGTGCCAGCTCCGCTGGACAGGGAGGAGCGAACACCGGGGAGCTGTTTTTT.